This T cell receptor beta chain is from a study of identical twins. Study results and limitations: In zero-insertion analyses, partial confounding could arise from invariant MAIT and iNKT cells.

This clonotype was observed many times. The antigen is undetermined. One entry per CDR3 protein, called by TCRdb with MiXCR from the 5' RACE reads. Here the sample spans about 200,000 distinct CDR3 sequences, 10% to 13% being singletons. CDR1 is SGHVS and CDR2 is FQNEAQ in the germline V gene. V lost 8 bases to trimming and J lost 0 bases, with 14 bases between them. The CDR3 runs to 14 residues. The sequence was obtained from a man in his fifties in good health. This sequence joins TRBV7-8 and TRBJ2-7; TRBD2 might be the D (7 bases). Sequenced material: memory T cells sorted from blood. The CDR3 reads CASQGGLNSYEQYF. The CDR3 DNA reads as TGTGCCAGCCAAGGGGGACTAAACTCCTACGAGCAGTACTTC.